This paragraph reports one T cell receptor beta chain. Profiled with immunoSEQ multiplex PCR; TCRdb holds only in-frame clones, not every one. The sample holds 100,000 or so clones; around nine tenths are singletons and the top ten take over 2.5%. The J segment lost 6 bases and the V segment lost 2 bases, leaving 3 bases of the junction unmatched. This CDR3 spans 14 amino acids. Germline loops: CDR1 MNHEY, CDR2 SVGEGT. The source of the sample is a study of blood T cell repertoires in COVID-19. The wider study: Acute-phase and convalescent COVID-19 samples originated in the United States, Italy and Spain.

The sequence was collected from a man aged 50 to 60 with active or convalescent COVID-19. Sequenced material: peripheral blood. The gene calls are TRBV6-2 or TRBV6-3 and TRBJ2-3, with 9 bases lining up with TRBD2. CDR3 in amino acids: CASSYGGGADTQYF. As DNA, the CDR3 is TGTGCCAGCAGTTACGGCGGGGGGGCTGATACGCAGTATTTT.